This T cell receptor beta chain originates from a study of blood T cells in healthy people across ages. The CDR3 is made up of 13 amino acids. V lost 0 bases, J lost 7 bases, and 10 bases lay in between. Germline CDR1 reads MNHEY; CDR2 reads SMNVEV (reference sequence). For the second PCR, which ran for about 6 to 11 cycles, a sample-barcoded 5' primer and a J-beta primer mix were used. The template-switch adaptor, which had 12 random nucleotides, put a tag on each cDNA molecule. Each CDR3 protein is one row after TCRdb ran MiXCR on the 5' RACE reads. This table has over 700,000 distinct CDR3 sequences, 25% appearing once. This sample was also put to use in a study of T cells of mothers and their children.

The gene calls are TRBV27 and TRBJ2-7; tentatively, D is TRBD2 (5 bases). The sample consisted of blood. This TCR came from a boy aged 5-17 years in good health. CDR3 sequence reads: CASSLSRTGEQYF. DNA for the CDR3: TGTGCCAGCAGTTTATCGAGGACGGGAGAGCAGTACTTC.